This entry features one TCR beta chain sequence. The antigen is unknown. Its ends do not fully match the called genes, so a read error is possible. The TCR beta profiling, which covered VDJ combination and CDR3 sequence, was carried out using genomic DNA as the template. MiXCR was run by TCRdb on the reads, yielding one entry per CDR3 protein. The top ten hold 35% to 50% of the sample, which has 270,000 or so distinct CDR3 sequences, roughly 82% seen once. The patients chosen for sequencing had shown expansion of CD8+CD57+ cells (detected by flow cytometry). This entry belongs to a study of CD8+CD57+ T cells in acquired aplastic anemia. Findings and limits, study-wide: The same twenty-nine CD8+ CDR3 sequences occurred in patients and in controls.

The source material was sorted CD4+, CD8+, or CD8+CD57+ T cells (not recorded which) from PBMCs. This clonotype originated in a human donor with aplastic anemia.

The CDR3 loop is CASSSRDRDVTQYF. DNA for the CDR3: TGTGCCAGCAGCTCACGGGACAGGGACGTGACCCAGTACTTC. J is TRBJ2-5 and V is TRBV5-1, with TRBD1 matching 9 bases. Per the germline V gene, CDR1 is SGHRS and CDR2 is YFSETQ. There are 14 residues in the CDR3.